This entry describes one T cell receptor beta chain. Its antigen is not identified. CDR1 and CDR2 from the germline V gene are SGHRS and YFSETQ. The ends lost 2 bases at V and 14 bases at J; junction bases unmatched: 9. This CDR3 spans 15 amino acids. These data come from a study of cytomegalovirus exposure and HLA in healthy donors. 60 Vbeta and 13 Jbeta primers were used in PCR. TCRdb's table, derived via immunoSEQ multiplex PCR, lists solely in-frame clones and lacks some. This table holds about 130,000 clones, around 80% found once. The study, taken as a whole, reports: Some V segments, TRBV6-2 and TRBV6-3 among them, were indistinguishable and were therefore excluded. Later work showed greater clonal expansion in HLA-associated TCR beta chains than in equally common others. In most subjects, TCR beta sequences reportedly gave accurate predictions of HLA-A and HLA-B alleles. Reports indicated that the classifier achieved high specificity and sensitivity in diagnosing cytomegalovirus status.

The V call is TRBV5-1, the J call TRBJ1-6; 11 bases are a match to TRBD1. The material sequenced was PBMCs. The TCR comes from a man aged 40-55 years in good health and CMV-seropositive. CDR3 residues: CASSFSGQGAEALHF. The CDR3 DNA reads TGCGCCAGCAGCTTCAGTGGACAGGGGGCGGAGGCCCTCCACTTT.